The T cell receptor (beta chain) described here comes from a study of cytomegalovirus exposure and HLA in healthy donors. CDR1 is SQVTM, CDR2 ANQGSEA, per germline. Unmatched junction bases numbered 7, after V lost 7 bases and J lost 7 bases. This CDR3 comprises 13 residues. General study results and limits: Several of the most significant clusters appeared linked to common viral pathogens, based on a later analysis. Cytomegalovirus status, reportedly, was diagnosed with high specificity and sensitivity by the classifier. In presence/absence analyses, roughly uniform sequencing depth across donors was assumed.

As to this clone: No antigen is known for it.

PCR involved 60 Vbeta and 13 Jbeta primers. Some clones are missing from TCRdb's copy, which holds only in-frame ones; the method was immunoSEQ multiplex PCR. The table has tens of thousands of clones, around 66% seen once. This clonotype originated in a man aged 30 to 39 in good health and CMV-seronegative. This chain joins TRBV29-1 and TRBJ1-2, with TRBD1 identical over 12 bases. The sample taken for sequencing was PBMCs. The CDR3 here is CSAPGQGASGYTF. DNA for the CDR3: TGCAGCGCGCCGGGACAGGGGGCGAGTGGCTACACCTTC. The whole variable domain, filled in from reference TRBV29-1 and TRBJ1-2, reads SAVISQKPSRDICQRGTSLTIQCQVDSQVTMMFWYRQQPGQSLTLIATANQGSEATYESGFVIDKFPISRPNLTFSTLTVSNMSPEDSSIYLCSAPGQGASGYTFGSGTRLTVV.